The clone carrying this TCR beta chain appeared many times. TCRdb reprocessed the reads via MiXCR and lists one record per CDR3 protein. The table lists around 300,000 distinct CDR3 sequences, about 25% of them singletons. The source of the sample is a study of T cell repertoires in cytomegalovirus infection. The germline V gene encodes CDR1 MNHNS and CDR2 SASEGT. The CDR3 runs to 16 residues. The junction had 8 bases not matched to a gene; V was cut back by 3 bases and J by 4 bases. V and J are TRBV6-1 and TRBJ1-5, with 8 bases fitting TRBD1. The source of this sequence is a human donor in good health (CMV status not recorded). Some clones in this sample may be carry-over from other donors' samples. The sequencing input was PBMCs. CDR3 region: CASSDTGTGHNQPQHF. In DNA, the CDR3 is TGTGCCAGCAGTGATACCGGGACAGGACATAATCAGCCCCAGCATTTT.